This T cell receptor (beta chain) comes out of a study of monozygotic twins with cystic fibrosis (TCRdb year 2021). General notes on the study: Barcoded libraries were made from roughly 3 micrograms of fragmented DNA using about 16 PCR cycles. Twins were ranked among over a thousand cohort participants for weight-for-height and FEVPerc (FEV1 disease centile) on the day of blood sampling. Data for three of the twin pairs had already been reported earlier in a different context. To assess genetic influence on V and J gene usage, the study compared TCR beta repertoires within and across 16 monozygotic twin pairs with cystic fibrosis. Ten female and six male twin pairs, aged about 2.0 to 36.4 years (median around 10 years) and mostly children and adolescents, were included in the cohort. Results the study describes overall, beyond this receptor: Significantly higher nucleotide-identical clonotype sharing was observed within monozygotic CF twin pairs than between unrelated CF individuals (P = 0.000026, Mann-Whitney). The cohort was small, and no association was found between shared CDR3 numbers and age, concordance or disease severity. The greatest similarity to the co-twin was observed for V gene usage in 13 of 16 pairs and for J usage in 8 of 16 pairs, which suggested genetic constraints. Simpson clonality was generally low (median approximately 0.0097), which suggests a naive-dominated repertoire, and clonality was higher in the most severely affected patients.

In the germline V gene, CDR1 corresponds to KGHSH and CDR2 to LQKENI. Measured from the cysteine to the phenylalanine, the CDR3 is 15 residues long. Only the CDR3 DNA stays, 45 bases, in frame from base 1. The germline ends are 17 bases apart after V is trimmed by 2 bases and J by 7 bases. The twin pairs came from the European Cystic Fibrosis Twin and Sibling Study Cohort, a cohort that recruited patients from over a hundred CF clinics across 14 European countries. Both zygosity and CFTR genotype were checked in-house, and zygosity was tested with multiplex PCR across nine short tandem repeat loci. Peripheral blood was sampled from each twin, and clinical parameters were recorded on the day of blood sampling. Genomic DNA was isolated from peripheral blood cells with phenol/chloroform and kept in TE buffer at 4 degrees C. TCR beta CDR3 regions were amplified by multiplex PCR with the immunoSEQ immune profiling system according to the manufacturer's instructions. An Illumina NextSeq system was used for sequencing. The study's own analysis went as follows. Sequence data were processed on the immunoSEQ Analyzer platform, and clonality was computed as the square root of Simpson's index of productive rearrangements. V and J usage similarity was measured by Jensen-Shannon distance, and CDR3 generation probabilities were computed with OLGA. Shared CDR3 sequences were searched against the immuneACCESS database (August 2020) and VDJdb (December 2020). TCRdb retrieved this table from immuneACCESS and kept in-frame rearrangements only. Not all clones are present; in checked studies, unresolved V genes account for under half, and no reason is known for the remainder. V and J calls and clone size come straight from that table; D and trimming were deduced from the DNA. For this sample the table gives about 20,000 clones, of which 95% to 98% were detected only once. The top ten clones comprise around 1.9% of the sample.

For this clone: What this receptor recognizes is not known. No base qualities exist here, and no much larger clone lies one base off it.

Sequencing was carried out using blood. This chain joins TRBV18 to TRBJ2-5; the D region may be TRBD1 or TRBD2, each matching 6 bases equally. The TCR originated in a woman aged 25 to 39 with cystic fibrosis. The CDR3 reads as follows: CASSPDRRGYGTQYF. At the DNA level, the sequence is TGTGCCAGCTCACCAGACAGGAGGGGGTACGGGACCCAGTACTTC. With all but the CDR3 taken from the reference TRBV18 and TRBJ2-5 genes, the full variable domain is: NAGVMQNPRHLVRRRGQEARLRCSPMKGHSHVYWYRQLPEEGLKFMVYLQKENIIDESGMPKERFSAEFPKEGPSILRIQQVVRGDSAAYFCASSPDRRGYGTQYFGPGTRLLVL.